This T cell receptor (beta chain) emerged from a study of shared clonotypes between healthy human individuals. The study's findings and limits: Between a handful of donors, naive CD4 clonotypes were shared at a level of about 5%. Tissues were not sampled, only blood, and their repertoires likely differ.

Only a few counts were recorded for this clone. Its matching antigen is unknown. At the DNA level, this CDR3 is encoded by other sequences in the same sample as well. Authors' analysis steps: Without quality scores, immunoSEQ junctional reads could not be filtered like full-length reads. Method: immunoSEQ multiplex PCR; TCRdb's copy keeps in-frame clones and lacks some. For V, J and clone size, that table is used; D and trimming come from the DNA. The sample shows about 2.4 million clones, roughly 93% of them seen only once. A split of CD4+ cells into CD45RA+ naive and CD45RA-negative memory subsets was performed. The clonotype was recovered from a man between 18 and 29 years old in good health. Some clones in this sample may be carry-over from other donors' samples. Sequenced sample: naive CD4+ T cells from PBMCs. The sample's subset: CD45RA+ positively selected.

DNA for the CDR3: TGCAGCGTACGGACGACGAACACTGAAGCTTTCTTT. It specifies CSVRTTNTEAFF. The chain uses TRBV29-1 and TRBJ1-1, with unresolved D. CDR3 length equals 12 residues. V lost 6 bases to trimming and J lost 1 base, with 9 bases between them. In germline, CDR1 is SQVTM, CDR2 ANQGSEA. The full variable domain, in which reference TRBV29-1 and TRBJ1-1 provide the parts outside the CDR3, is SAVISQKPSRDICQRGTSLTIQCQVDSQVTMMFWYRQQPGQSLTLIATANQGSEATYESGFVIDKFPISRPNLTFSTLTVSNMSPEDSSIYLCSVRTTNTEAFFGQGTRLTVV.